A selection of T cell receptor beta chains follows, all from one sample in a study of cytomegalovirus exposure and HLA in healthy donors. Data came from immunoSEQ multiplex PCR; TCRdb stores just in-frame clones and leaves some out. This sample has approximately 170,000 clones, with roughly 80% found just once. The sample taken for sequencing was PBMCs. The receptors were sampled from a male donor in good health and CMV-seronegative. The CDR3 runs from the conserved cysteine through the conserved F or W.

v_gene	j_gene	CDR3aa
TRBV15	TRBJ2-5	CATSRGGGKETQYF
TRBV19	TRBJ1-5	CASSPFDRGPNQPQHF
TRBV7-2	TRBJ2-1	CASSGDRGDNEQFF
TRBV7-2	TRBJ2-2	CASSFRLGAANTGELFF
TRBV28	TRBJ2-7	CASSTGFYEQYF
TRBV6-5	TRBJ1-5	CASSYAKHQPQHF
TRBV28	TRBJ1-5	CASTGTGVQPQHF
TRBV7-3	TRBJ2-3	CASSLLQDTQYF
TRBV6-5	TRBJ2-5	CASKPYIGAAETQYF
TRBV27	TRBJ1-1	CASSSPAGDTEAFF
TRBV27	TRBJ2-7	CASSQTWDRVHEQYF
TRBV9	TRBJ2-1	CASSVGGSDSYNEQFF